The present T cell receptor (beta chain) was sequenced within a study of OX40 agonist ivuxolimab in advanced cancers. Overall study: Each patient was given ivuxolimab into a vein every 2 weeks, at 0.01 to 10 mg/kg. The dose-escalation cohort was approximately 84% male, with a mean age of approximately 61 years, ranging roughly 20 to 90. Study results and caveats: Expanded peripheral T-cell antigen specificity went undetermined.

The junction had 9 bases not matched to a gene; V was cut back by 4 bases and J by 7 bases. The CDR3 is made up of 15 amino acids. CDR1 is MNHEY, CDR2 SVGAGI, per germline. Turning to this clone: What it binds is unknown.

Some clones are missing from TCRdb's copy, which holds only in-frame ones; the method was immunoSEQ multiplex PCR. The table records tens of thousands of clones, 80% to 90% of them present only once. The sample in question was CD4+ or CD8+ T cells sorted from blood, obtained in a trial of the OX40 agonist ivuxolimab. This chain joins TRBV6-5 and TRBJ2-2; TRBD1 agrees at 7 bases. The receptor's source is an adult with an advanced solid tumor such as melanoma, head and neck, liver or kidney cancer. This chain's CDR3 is CASSLGQALGGELFF. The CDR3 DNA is TGTGCCAGCAGTTTAGGACAGGCCCTTGGCGGGGAGCTGTTTTTT.